This TCR beta chain is drawn from a study of blood T cells in healthy people across ages. The study's findings and limits: Not knowing donor CMV status may have confounded expanded clonotype changes.

About this clonotype: Its specificity is not known.

The V end lost 7 bases, the J end lost 0 bases, and 9 bases lay between the germline ends. The CDR3 has 12 amino acids. Germline-derived CDR1 and CDR2 are SQVTM and ANQGSEA. Then a second PCR, running about 7 to 11 cycles, was carried out with a sample-barcoded 5' primer and a J-beta primer mix. TCRdb analysed the 5' RACE reads with MiXCR anew, one entry per CDR3 protein. The sample lists 1.2 million to 1.5 million distinct CDR3 sequences; approximately 59% were seen once. The source of this sequence is a man aged 18 to 29 in good health. Sequencing used blood. J is TRBJ2-5 and V is TRBV29-1; D uncertain. CDR3 nucleotide sequence: TGCAGCGGGGCCGAGAACCAAGAGACCCAGTACTTC. Translating it yields CSGAENQETQYF. Looking up the rest from reference TRBV29-1 and TRBJ2-5 gives the full variable domain: SAVISQKPSRDICQRGTSLTIQCQVDSQVTMMFWYRQQPGQSLTLIATANQGSEATYESGFVIDKFPISRPNLTFSTLTVSNMSPEDSSIYLCSGAENQETQYFGPGTRLLVL.